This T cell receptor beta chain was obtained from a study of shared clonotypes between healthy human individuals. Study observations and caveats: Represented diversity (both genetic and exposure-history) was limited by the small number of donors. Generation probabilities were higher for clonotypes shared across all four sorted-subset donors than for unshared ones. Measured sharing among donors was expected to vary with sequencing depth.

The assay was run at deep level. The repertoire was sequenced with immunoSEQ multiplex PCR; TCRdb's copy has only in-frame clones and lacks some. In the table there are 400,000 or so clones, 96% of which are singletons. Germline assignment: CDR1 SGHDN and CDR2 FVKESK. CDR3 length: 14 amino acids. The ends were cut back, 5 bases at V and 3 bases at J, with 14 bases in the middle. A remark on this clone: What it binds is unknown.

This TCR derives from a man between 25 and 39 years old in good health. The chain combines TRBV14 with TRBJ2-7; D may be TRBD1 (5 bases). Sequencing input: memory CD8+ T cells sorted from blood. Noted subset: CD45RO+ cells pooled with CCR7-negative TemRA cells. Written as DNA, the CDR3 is TGTGCCAGCAGCTCGACAGTTTTCTTCTACGAGCAGTACTTC. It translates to CASSSTVFFYEQYF.